This T cell receptor beta chain came from a study of PD-1 blockade in classical Hodgkin lymphoma. Findings of the study overall: By C4D1, CD4+ diversity increased significantly, especially in complete responders. Complete responders possessed baseline diversity comparable to newly diagnosed patients. Newly diagnosed patients were reported to start with lower TCR diversity than healthy donors.

The CDR3 loop spans 15 amino acids. Trimming took 3 bases from V and 5 from J; bases not matched to a gene: 7. Germline V CDR1 and CDR2: SGHRS, YFSETQ. Assay used: immunoSEQ multiplex PCR; TCRdb lists only in-frame clones, some missing. Of 95,000 or so clones listed, over 70% are singletons. Each patient relapsed following autologous stem cell transplantation, and prior brentuximab vedotin exposure differed. This clone was counted only a few times. As yet, its antigen is unknown. The TCR was taken from a human donor with classical Hodgkin lymphoma. This chain joins TRBV5-1 and TRBJ2-2, with 7 bases identical to TRBD1. The sequencing here drew on peripheral blood mononuclear cells (PBMCs), taken at baseline. For the CDR3, the DNA is TGCGCCAGCAGCTACCGACAGGGTCGTACCGGGGAGCTGTTTTTT. Protein product: CASSYRQGRTGELFF.